Each of the 19 T cell receptor beta chains below was sequenced from the same sample in a study of graft-versus-host responses after intestinal transplantation. These receptors' targets are unknown. Data came from immunoSEQ multiplex PCR; TCRdb stores just in-frame clones and leaves some out. The table records about 51,000 clones, around 90% of them present only once. Sequencing used unstimulated CD4+ T cells sorted from spleen or lymph node cells, obtained before transplant. The receptors derive from a human donor who was the organ donor for an intestinal transplant.

The V and J genes are TRBV6-6 and TRBJ1-1; D gene uncertain. The V end was cut by 0 bases, the J end by 5 bases, with 7 bases between. CDR1 is MNHNY and CDR2 is SVGAGI in the germline V gene (reference sequence). The CDR3 has 13 residues. The chain's CDR3 is CASSYSAGTEAFF. In nucleotides, the CDR3 is TGTGCCAGCAGTTACTCTGCGGGGACTGAAGCTTTCTTT.

V gene TRBV28 combines with J gene TRBJ2-5; possible D gene TRBD1, 6 bases. The CDR3 has 15 amino acids. CDR1 and CDR2 from the germline V gene are MDHEN and SYDVKM. V was cut by 5 bases and J by 0 bases, with 13 bases left in between. CDR3: CASSRRDKYQETQYF. CDR3 DNA: TGTGCCAGCAGTCGCCGGGACAAGTACCAAGAGACCCAGTACTTC. Variable domain in full (rest from reference TRBV28 and TRBJ2-5): DVKVTQSSRYLVKRTGEKVFLECVQDMDHENMFWYRQDPGLGLRLIYFSYDVKMKEKGDIPEGYSVSREKKERFSLILESASTNQTSMYLCASSRRDKYQETQYFGPGTRLLVL.

The chain links TRBV7-3 to TRBJ2-2, with 10 positions matching TRBD2. CDR3 size: 19 residues. From germline, CDR1 is SGHTA and CDR2 FQGTGA. V was pared by 2 bases and J by 0 bases, with 9 bases of the junction left unmatched. CDR3 in amino acids: CASSLRGLAGASNTGELFF. Here the CDR3 DNA reads TGTGCCAGCAGCTTACGAGGTCTAGCGGGAGCGTCGAACACCGGGGAGCTGTTTTTT. Filled out from reference TRBV7-3 and TRBJ2-2, the complete variable domain reads GAGVSQTPSNKVTEKGKYVELRCDPISGHTALYWYRQSLGQGPEFLIYFQGTGAADDSGLPNDRFFAVRPEGSVSTLKIQRTERGDSAVYLCASSLRGLAGASNTGELFFGEGSRLTVL.

The count of this clone is one. The sample holds other DNA sequences that translate to the same CDR3. The chain recombines TRBV28 with TRBJ1-2; weak D call: TRBD1 (6 bases). Trimming removed 2 bases at V and 2 bases at J, with 6 bases between. The CDR3 contains 13 residues. Germline-derived CDR1 and CDR2 are MDHEN and SYDVKM. The CDR3 here is CASSLGQNYGYTF. The CDR3 DNA follows: TGTGCCAGCAGTTTAGGACAGAACTATGGCTACACCTTC.

The CDR3, as DNA: TGTGCAAGTCGGACCGTACTAGCGGGAGAACCAGATACGCAGTATTTT. As protein: CASRTVLAGEPDTQYF. The chain has TRBV12-2 and TRBJ2-3; no DNA check was done on the table's D call, TRBD2. TRBV12-2 is annotated as a pseudogene. The CDR3 runs 16 residues.

This clone came up once. The chain links TRBV6-6 to TRBJ2-3; 10 positions agree with TRBD2. Per germline, CDR1 MNHNY and CDR2 SVGAGI (reference sequence). The junction had 3 bases not matched to a gene; V was cut back by 5 bases and J by 1 base. The CDR3 sequence is 15 residues long. This CDR3 reads CASSRLAGGTDTQYF. The DNA for the CDR3 is TGTGCCAGCAGTAGGCTAGCGGGAGGCACAGATACGCAGTATTTT.

This clone has just one count. The chain carries TRBV9 and TRBJ2-7; weak D call: TRBD2 (7 bases). The V gene's germline CDR1 is SGDLS and CDR2 YYNGEE. The CDR3 covers 13 residues. Trimming stripped 0 bases from V and 6 bases from J, with 10 bases between. The CDR3 protein is CASSVDGGREQYF. The CDR3 coding sequence is TGTGCCAGCAGCGTAGACGGGGGGCGCGAGCAGTACTTC.

The chain employs TRBV30 and TRBJ2-7; TRBD1 agrees at 10 bases. Germline values: CDR1 GTSNPN, CDR2 SVGIG (reference sequence). The trim removed 4 bases at V and 7 bases at J, leaving 13 bases unmatched. The length of the CDR3 is 15 residues. Here the CDR3 DNA reads TGTGCCTGGACCCTCAAGGGACAGGGGTTAAAGGAGCAGTACTTC. It translates to CAWTLKGQGLKEQYF.

The chain has TRBV29-1 and TRBJ1-4; TRBD1 aligns across 11 bases. The length of the CDR3 is 13 residues. Unmatched junction bases numbered 3, after V lost 7 bases and J lost 5 bases. Germline lookup yields CDR1 SQVTM and CDR2 ANQGSEA. The CDR3 region is CSAGTGGNEKLFF. The CDR3 bases are TGCAGCGCCGGGACAGGGGGGAATGAAAAACTGTTTTTT.

This clone was seen only once. The rearrangement links TRBV25-1 to TRBJ1-1; D gene ambiguous. The CDR3 sequence is 13 residues long. The V end lost 5 bases, the J end lost 1 base, and 8 bases lay between the germline ends. CDR1 and CDR2 from the germline V gene are MGHDK and SYGVNS. The CDR3 coding sequence is TGTGCCAGCAGTCCGCGGAAGAACACTGAAGCTTTCTTT. Protein: CASSPRKNTEAFF.

The chain couples TRBV7-2 to TRBJ2-2, with D uncertain. CDR3 length: 11 residues. V was cut by 6 bases and J by 5 bases, with 4 bases left in between. The V gene's germline CDR1 is SGHTA and CDR2 FQGNSA. This chain's CDR3 is CASSRTGELFF. The CDR3, as DNA: TGTGCCAGCAGTCGGACCGGGGAGCTGTTTTTT.

This chain links TRBV30 with TRBJ2-3; TRBD2 agrees at 12 bases. The CDR3 consists of 15 residues. The trim removed 1 base at V and 2 bases at J, leaving 1 base unmatched. Germline CDR1 is GTSNPN and CDR2 is SVGIG (reference sequence). CDR3 bases: TGTGCCTGGAGTGGACTAGCGGGAGTCACAGATACGCAGTATTTT. Translation: CAWSGLAGVTDTQYF.

The rearrangement uses TRBV28 and TRBJ1-1; 9 positions match TRBD1. Germline CDR1 is MDHEN and CDR2 is SYDVKM. Unmatched junction bases numbered 5, after V lost 4 bases and J lost 11 bases. This CDR3 comprises 12 residues. Here the CDR3 reads CASSSTDRGAFF. CDR3 nucleotides: TGTGCCAGCAGTTCAACCGACAGGGGGGCTTTCTTT. Using reference TRBV28 and TRBJ1-1 for the parts outside the CDR3, the full variable domain is DVKVTQSSRYLVKRTGEKVFLECVQDMDHENMFWYRQDPGLGLRLIYFSYDVKMKEKGDIPEGYSVSREKKERFSLILESASTNQTSMYLCASSSTDRGAFFGQGTRLTVV.

V gene TRBV29-1 combines with J gene TRBJ2-3, with D tentatively TRBD1 (5 bases). V lost 4 bases, J lost 0 bases, and 11 bases lay in between. The CDR3 runs to 14 residues. The germline CDR1 and CDR2 sequences are SQVTM and ANQGSEA. The CDR3 sequence is CSVAGAVSTDTQYF. The CDR3 DNA reads as TGCAGCGTTGCTGGGGCTGTAAGCACAGATACGCAGTATTTT.

The chain has TRBV28 and TRBJ2-7, with TRBD2 matching over 10 bases. J gave up 2 bases and V 5 bases, and 0 bases lay outside the gene matches. CDR3 length equals 13 residues. The germline gives CDR1 MDHEN, CDR2 SYDVKM. CDR3 region: CASSTSGAYEQYF. CDR3 nucleotides: TGTGCCAGCAGTACTAGCGGGGCCTACGAGCAGTACTTC. The variable domain in full, with the rest retrieved from reference TRBV28 and TRBJ2-7, is DVKVTQSSRYLVKRTGEKVFLECVQDMDHENMFWYRQDPGLGLRLIYFSYDVKMKEKGDIPEGYSVSREKKERFSLILESASTNQTSMYLCASSTSGAYEQYFGPGTRLTVT.

For this clone: A junction boundary mismatches the germline segment, possibly from a read error. V is TRBV18 and J is TRBJ2-7; a possible D gene is TRBD1 (5 bases). Per the germline V gene, CDR1 is KGHSH and CDR2 is LQKENI. The CDR3 loop spans 15 amino acids. CDR3 amino acids: CASRTYTAPSNEQYF. CDR3 coding DNA: TGTGCCAGCCGGACATATACAGCACCCTCCAACGAGCAGTACTTC.

The V and J genes are TRBV28 and TRBJ1-2; D is unresolved. Trimming pared 4 bases from V and 4 bases from J, leaving 7 bases between. CDR1 MDHEN and CDR2 SYDVKM come from the germline V gene. The length of the CDR3 is 12 residues. This CDR3 is CASSWAVYGYTF. The CDR3 DNA is TGTGCCAGCAGTTGGGCAGTCTATGGCTACACCTTC.

The chain combines TRBV2 with TRBJ1-1; perhaps TRBD1 as D (6 bases). Germline V CDR1 and CDR2: SNHLY, FYNNEI. The CDR3 sequence is 13 residues long. The CDR3 reads CAKETDRNTEAFF. The CDR3 nucleotides are TGTGCAAAAGAAACGGACAGAAACACTGAAGCTTTCTTT.

The V and J genes are TRBV28 and TRBJ2-7, with a possible D match to TRBD1 (5 bases). The CDR3 loop spans 15 amino acids. CDR1 and CDR2 (germline): MDHEN, SYDVKM. Trimming took 5 bases from V and 2 from J, leaving 16 bases between them. The CDR3 coding sequence is TGTGCCAGCAGTCCACACCGACAGACACCCTACGAGCAGTACTTC. The encoded protein is CASSPHRQTPYEQYF.